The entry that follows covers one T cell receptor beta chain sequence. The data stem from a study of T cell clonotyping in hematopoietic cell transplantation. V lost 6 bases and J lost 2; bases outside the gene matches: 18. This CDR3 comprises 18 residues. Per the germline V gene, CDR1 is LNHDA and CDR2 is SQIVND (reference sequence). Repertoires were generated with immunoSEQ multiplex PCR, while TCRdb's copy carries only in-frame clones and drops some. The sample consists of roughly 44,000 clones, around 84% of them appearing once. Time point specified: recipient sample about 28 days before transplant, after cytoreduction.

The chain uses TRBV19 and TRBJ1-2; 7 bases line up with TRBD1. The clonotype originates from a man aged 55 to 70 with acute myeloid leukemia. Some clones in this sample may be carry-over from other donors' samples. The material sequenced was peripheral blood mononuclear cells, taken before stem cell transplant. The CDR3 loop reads CASRADRWKGSPNYGYTF. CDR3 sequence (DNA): TGTGCCAGTAGGGCGGACAGGTGGAAAGGGTCCCCAAACTATGGCTACACCTTC.